This entry describes one T cell receptor beta chain. As processed by the authors: Reference gene primers were amplified, and this amplification served to estimate nucleated cell counts. The method was immunoSEQ multiplex PCR; TCRdb's version includes in-frame clones alone and lacks a portion of them. V and J calls and clone size are copied from that table; D and trimming were computed from the DNA. Here the sample spans a few hundred thousand clones, 86% being singletons. The data belong to a study of blood T cell repertoires in COVID-19. Whole-study context: Acute-phase and convalescent COVID-19 samples originated in the United States, Italy and Spain.

This CDR3 comprises 14 residues. Trimming left V 7 bases short and J 0 bases short, with 12 bases between. CDR1 SGHAT and CDR2 FQNNGV come from the germline V gene. The sequenced sample consisted of PBMCs or T cells enriched from blood (not recorded which). The chain links TRBV11-2 to TRBJ1-1; D not resolved. This clonotype originated in a woman in her thirties who had been exposed to COVID-19. The CDR3 DNA follows: TGTGCCAGCACCCTTCAGGAAATGAACACTGAAGCTTTCTTT. Its translation: CASTLQEMNTEAFF.